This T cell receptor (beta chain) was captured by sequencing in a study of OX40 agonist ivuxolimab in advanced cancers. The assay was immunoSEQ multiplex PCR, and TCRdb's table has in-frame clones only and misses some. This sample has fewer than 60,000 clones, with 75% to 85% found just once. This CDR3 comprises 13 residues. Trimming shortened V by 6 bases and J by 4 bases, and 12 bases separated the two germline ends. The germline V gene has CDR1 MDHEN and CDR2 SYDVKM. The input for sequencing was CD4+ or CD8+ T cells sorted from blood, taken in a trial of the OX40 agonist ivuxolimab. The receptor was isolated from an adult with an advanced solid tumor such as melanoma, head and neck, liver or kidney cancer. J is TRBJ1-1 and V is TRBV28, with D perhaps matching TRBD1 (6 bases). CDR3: CASRWGGITEAFF. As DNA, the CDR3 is TGTGCCAGCAGGTGGGGGGGCATCACTGAAGCTTTCTTT.